This T cell receptor beta chain comes out of a study of beta chain features in type 1 diabetes. Study-level information: On cell yields, gender and age, patients and healthy donors were similar. Sorted cells from all samples, numbering fewer than 120,000,000, were examined.

CDR3 length: 14 residues. Germline values: CDR1 LNHDA, CDR2 SQIVND (reference sequence). Trimming cost V 7 bases and J 1 base, with 10 bases left between them. As to this clone: Its antigen is currently unknown.

Investigators reverse transcribed all isolated RNA, so they sequenced expressed TCRB transcripts. The data were produced by immunoSEQ multiplex PCR, yet TCRdb's version contains in-frame clones alone and is incomplete. The table has under 450,000 clones, approximately 13% seen once; the top ten hold roughly 0.038%. Study-level findings and limits: Any PCR bias toward short templates would affect both groups alike. The study found fewer insertions and more deletions at VDJ junctions in type 1 diabetes patients.

This receptor was obtained from a man aged 30 to 45 in good health. This chain links TRBV19 with TRBJ2-2; D is uncertain. Specimen: naive CD4+ T cells from blood. This chain's CDR3 is CASTISWNTGELFF. The CDR3 nucleotides read TGTGCCAGTACCATCTCATGGAACACCGGGGAGCTGTTTTTT.